The rows below give T cell receptor beta chains drawn from one sample of a study of T cells after yellow fever vaccination. TCRdb processed the 5' RACE reads anew with MiXCR; each CDR3 protein has one entry. The repertoire consists of 300,000 to 400,000 distinct CDR3 sequences, with 6.2% occurring once and the leading ten covering roughly 15%. Sequencing used PBMCs, obtained 5 days after the yellow fever booster vaccination. These receptors originate from a man in his thirties or forties who received the YFV17D yellow fever vaccine. The CDR3 runs from the conserved cysteine through the conserved F or W. D genes are given only for firm matches. Some rows have no size entry. The others give once, few or many, or a class for an expanded clone.

>TRBV2|TRBD2|.|TRBJ2-3
TGTGCCAGCAGCGCCACTAGCGTGGGTGATACGCAGTATTTT
CASSATSVGDTQYF
>TRBV23-1|.|.|TRBJ2-2
TGCGCCAGCAAGGAAGAAGACAGCCTTACCCGGTGGACCGGGGAGCTGTTTTTT
CASKEEDSLTRWTGELFF
>TRBV3-1|.|few|TRBJ2-7
TGTGCCAGCAGCCAAGAAGGACGGAGGTGGCCTGCCGAGCAGTACTTC
CASSQEGRRWPAEQYF
>TRBV7-2|.|.|TRBJ1-2
TGTGCCAGCAGCGAGACAACTAACTATGGCTACACCTTC
CASSETTNYGYTF
>TRBV18|TRBD2|.|TRBJ2-7
TGTGCCAGCTCACCACCGGGACTAGCCCACGAGCAGTACTTC
CASSPPGLAHEQYF
>TRBV20-1|.|.|TRBJ1-5
TGCAGTGCTAGAATCACGGGGCAGGGCTATCAGCCCCAGCATTTT
CSARITGQGYQPQHF
>TRBV25-1|.|many|TRBJ1-4
TGTGCCAGCAGTGAATATCTACTAACAACTAATGAAAAACTGTTTTTT
CASSEYLLTTNEKLFF
>TRBV5-1|.|.|TRBJ2-4
TGCGCCAGCAGCTTGGGCCTCCAGGAAAACATTCAGTACTTC
CASSLGLQENIQYF
>TRBV20-1|TRBD2|few|TRBJ2-1
TGCAGTGCTAGAGTCCAGACTAGCGGGAGGGCCAATGAGCAGTTCTTC
CSARVQTSGRANEQFF
>TRBV29-1|.|many|TRBJ2-3
TGCAGCGTTGAATCTGGCACAGATACGCAGTATTTT
CSVESGTDTQYF
>TRBV12-3/TRBV12-4|.|many|TRBJ2-5
TGTGCCAGCAGCCCGGGGATAGAGACCCAGTACTTC
CASSPGIETQYF
>TRBV25-1|.|.|TRBJ1-2
TGTGCCAGCAGTGAATCCAGCGGTGGCTACACCTTC
CASSESSGGYTF
>TRBV29-1|TRBD2|many|TRBJ2-3
TGCAGCGTGACCGGGACTAGCGGGAGCACAGATACGCAGTATTTT
CSVTGTSGSTDTQYF
>TRBV28|TRBD2|.|TRBJ2-7
TGTGCCAGCAGTACTCATACCGGGACTAGCTACGAGCAGTACTTC
CASSTHTGTSYEQYF
>TRBV7-8|.|.|TRBJ2-1
TGTGCCAGCAGCTTACTGGGGAGTATACATGAGCAGTTCTTC
CASSLLGSIHEQFF
>TRBV7-9|TRBD1|few|TRBJ2-1
TGTGCCAGCTTCCTAGGGACAGTCTCCCTCTTC
CASFLGTVSLF
>TRBV21-1|.|many|TRBJ2-1
TGTGCCAGCAGCCCCCCCCGGCCCGGGGAGGGCTGCTCCTACAATGAGCAGTTCTTC
CASSPPRPGEGCSYNEQFF
>TRBV30|.|many|TRBJ2-3
TGTGCCTGGAGTGTGGTAGGAGCTCATCGGTATACGCAGTATTTT
CAWSVVGAHRYTQYF
>TRBV6-1|.|few|TRBJ1-5
TGTGCCACGGCGAGCGGGGGAGGAAGTCAGCCCCAGCATTTT
CATASGGGSQPQHF
>TRBV6-6|.|.|TRBJ2-3
TGTGCCAGCAACCACCGATCGGATACGCAGTATTTT
CASNHRSDTQYF
>TRBV18|TRBD1|few|TRBJ1-1
TGTGCCAGCTCGGCGTACAGGGGGGACGGCACTGAAGCTTTCTTT
CASSAYRGDGTEAFF
>TRBV5-1|.|many|TRBJ1-1
TGCGCCAGCAGCTTGGGAGGAGGGGGAACTGAAGCTTTCTTT
CASSLGGGGTEAFF
>TRBV7-7|.|.|TRBJ2-1
TGTGCTAGCAGCTTAGAGGCAACGGGGGATGAGCAGTTCTTC
CASSLEATGDEQFF
>TRBV6-1|.|.|TRBJ2-3
TGTGCCAGCAGTGCCGAGACGGTCACAGATACGCAGTATTTT
CASSAETVTDTQYF
>TRBV29-1|.|.|TRBJ2-5
TGCAGCGTTGGTTCGAACAGCGCAGAGACCCAGTACTTC
CSVGSNSAETQYF
>TRBV12-3/TRBV12-4|.|many|TRBJ2-7
TGTGCCAGCAGACGTGGGGCCTACGAGCAGTACTTC
CASRRGAYEQYF
>TRBV28|.|many|TRBJ1-4
TGTGCCAGCAGTTTAATGGGTCCAGGAGATGAAAAACTGTTTTTT
CASSLMGPGDEKLFF
>TRBV6-5|.|.|TRBJ2-1
TGTGCCAGCAGTGTACTAGCCGGGTCACACAATGAGCAGTTCTTC
CASSVLAGSHNEQFF
>TRBV20-1|.|.|TRBJ2-3
TGCAGTGCTAGAGGCCCAGATGGCACAGATACGCAGTATTTT
CSARGPDGTDTQYF
>TRBV20-1|.|many|TRBJ2-6
TGCAGTGCTCCTACTTTCTACTCTGGGGCCAACGTCCTGACTTTC
CSAPTFYSGANVLTF
>TRBV10-3|.|few|TRBJ1-2
TGTGCCACCCTTCTTTCGCCCGGGACCCGCCCGAATAACTATGGCTACACCTTC
CATLLSPGTRPNNYGYTF
>TRBV6-1|TRBD2|.|TRBJ2-7
TGTGCCAGCAGCCAAACTAGCGGGGGTCGGTACGAGCAGTACTTC
CASSQTSGGRYEQYF
>TRBV7-2|TRBD2|many|TRBJ2-7
TGTGCCAGCAGCCGGAGCGGGACGTACGAGCAGTACTTC
CASSRSGTYEQYF
>TRBV19|.|.|TRBJ2-3
TGTGCCAGTAGTGCAGGAGGCTCCCGTGCAGATACGCAGTATTTT
CASSAGGSRADTQYF
>TRBV6-1|.|many|TRBJ2-3
TGTGCCGCAGGGGGAGGTCGGTCAGATACGCAGTATTTT
CAAGGGRSDTQYF
>TRBV7-8|.|many|TRBJ2-2
TGTGCCAGCAGCTCGGCAGGGGTGAACACCGGGGAGCTGTTTTTT
CASSSAGVNTGELFF
>TRBV20-1|.|many|TRBJ2-2
TGCAGTGGGAGGGGCGACACCGGGGAGCTGTTTTTT
CSGRGDTGELFF
>TRBV3-1|TRBD1|.|TRBJ1-2
TGTGCCAGTGGGACAGCTACTTATGGCTACACCTTC
CASGTATYGYTF
>TRBV5-4|.|few|TRBJ1-3
TGTGCCAGCAGCTTAGCCGGGACCGCCGGAAACACCATATATTTT
CASSLAGTAGNTIYF
>TRBV20-1|.|few|TRBJ2-3
TGCAGTGCTAGAGATGAGCGTACAGATACGCAGTATTTT
CSARDERTDTQYF
>TRBV7-8|.|.|TRBJ2-7
TGTGCCATCCCGGAGAAGTCGCCCGAGCAGTACTTC
CAIPEKSPEQYF